Below, 4 T cell receptor beta chains from the same sample are listed, as sequenced in a study of identical twins. Each CDR3 protein is one row after TCRdb ran MiXCR on the 5' RACE reads. The sample has roughly 1,500,000 distinct CDR3 sequences; about 32% are singletons. Sequenced input: cord blood. The receptors here all came from a newborn girl in good health.

This clonotype was recorded a few times. The rearrangement joins TRBV5-1 to TRBJ2-1; 7 bases match TRBD2. The germline CDR1 and CDR2 sequences are SGHRS and YFSETQ. The CDR3 has 14 amino acids. Losses at the gene ends were 4 bases for V and 5 bases for J; bases not matched to a gene: 6. The CDR3 bases are TGCGCCAGCAGCCACTCCGGGACTAACAATGAGCAGTTCTTC. It yields the protein CASSHSGTNNEQFF.

As for this clonotype: A junction end diverges from the germline sequence, so it may reflect a read error. The chain employs TRBV6-5 and TRBJ2-3; 11 positions match TRBD2. The CDR3 consists of 16 residues. Germline lookup yields CDR1 MNHEY and CDR2 SVGAGI. The CDR3 sequence: CASSSRLAGSTDTQCF. CDR3 DNA: TGTGCCAGCAGTTCCAGACTAGCGGGGAGCACAGATACGCAGTGTTTT.

The genes are TRBV20-1 and TRBJ2-3; perhaps TRBD1 as D (6 bases). V was trimmed by 1 base and J by 2 bases, leaving 13 bases between them. Germline values: CDR1 DFQATT, CDR2 SNEGSKA (reference sequence). CDR3 length: 15 residues. In nucleotides, the CDR3 is TGCAGTGCTAGAGGAGCAGGGGCGGTCACAGATACGCAGTATTTT. Translating it yields CSARGAGAVTDTQYF.

The chain couples TRBV9 to TRBJ1-4; weak D call: TRBD1 (6 bases). The CDR3 sequence is 15 residues long. V gave up 0 bases and J gave up 7 bases, with 13 bases separating them. Germline CDR1 and CDR2: SGDLS and YYNGEE. The CDR3 here is CASSVVGGRGEKLFF. The DNA of the CDR3 is TGTGCCAGCAGCGTAGTTGGGGGCCGGGGTGAAAAACTGTTTTTT.